Listed below are T cell receptor beta chains from one sample, sequenced in a study of tumor-infiltrating lymphocytes in localized non-small cell lung cancer. The protocol was immunoSEQ multiplex PCR, while the TCRdb copy is restricted to in-frame clones and leaves out a portion. The sample yields tens of thousands of clones, 69% seen once. The sequenced sample was lung tumor tissue. These receptors were collected from a human donor with non-small cell lung cancer. Both conserved end residues are part of each CDR3. D genes are given only for firm matches. Only part of the rows carry a size: once, few, many, or a class if the clone is expanded.

V gene,J gene,clone size,D gene,CDR3 protein,CDR3 DNA
TRBV7-9,TRBJ2-7,-,TRBD1,CASSRQGASEQYF,TGTGCCAGCAGCAGACAGGGGGCGTCCGAGCAGTACTTC
TRBV18,TRBJ2-4,-,-,CASSPPGSKNIQYF,TGTGCCAGCTCACCCCCAGGGAGCAAAAACATTCAGTACTTC
TRBV30,TRBJ2-7,-,-,CAWSVNSFYEQYF,TGTGCCTGGAGTGTAAACAGTTTCTACGAGCAGTACTTC
TRBV6-4,TRBJ1-5,-,TRBD1,CASSDPGQNSNQPQHF,TGTGCCAGCAGTGACCCGGGACAGAATAGCAATCAGCCCCAGCATTTT
TRBV11-1,TRBJ2-5,-,TRBD2,CASSQREGQETQYF,TGTGCCAGCAGCCAGCGGGAGGGGCAAGAGACCCAGTACTTC
TRBV7-9,TRBJ1-5,-,-,CASSPQENQPQHF,TGTGCCAGCAGCCCCCAGGAGAATCAGCCCCAGCATTTT
TRBV11-2,TRBJ2-7,-,-,CASSLRGSVSYEQYF,TGTGCCAGCAGCTTAAGGGGGTCGGTCTCCTACGAGCAGTACTTC
TRBV5-1,TRBJ2-5,-,-,CASSSQETQYF,TGCGCCAGCAGCTCTCAAGAGACCCAGTACTTC
TRBV10-3,TRBJ2-6,-,-,CAIMAVSGANVLTF,TGTGCCATCATGGCCGTCTCTGGGGCCAACGTCCTGACTTTC
TRBV27,TRBJ1-5,few,-,CASSRGAVGNQPQHF,TGTGCCAGCTCCCGGGGGGCGGTAGGCAATCAGCCCCAGCATTTT
TRBV5-4,TRBJ1-1,-,-,CASSRPGGPTEAFF,TGTGCCAGCAGCCGACCGGGGGGGCCCACTGAAGCTTTCTTT
TRBV18,TRBJ2-1,hyperexpanded,-,CASSHTGYYNEQFF,TGTGCCAGCTCTCACACGGGTTACTACAATGAGCAGTTCTTC
TRBV4-2,TRBJ2-1,-,TRBD2,CASSQPRGVAGEQFF,TGTGCCAGCAGCCAACCCCGTGGGGTAGCGGGAGAGCAGTTCTTC
TRBV6-6,TRBJ1-2,-,-,CASSPARHGGYTF,TGTGCCAGCAGTCCGGCCCGCCATGGGGGCTACACCTTC
TRBV4-2,TRBJ2-2,many,-,CASSQDWGDTGELFF,TGTGCCAGCAGCCAAGATTGGGGGGACACCGGGGAGCTGTTTTTT
TRBV18,TRBJ1-1,-,-,CASSPPVRGEAFF,TGTGCCAGCTCACCACCGGTGAGGGGTGAAGCTTTCTTT
TRBV2,TRBJ1-2,-,-,CASRLANYGYTF,TGTGCCAGCAGACTGGCTAACTATGGCTACACCTTC
TRBV5-1,TRBJ1-1,few,-,CASHLTANTEAFF,TGCGCCAGCCATCTTACAGCGAACACTGAAGCTTTCTTT
TRBV14,TRBJ2-2,-,-,CASSQDYDGELFF,TGTGCCAGCAGCCAAGATTACGACGGGGAGCTGTTTTTT
TRBV5-6,TRBJ1-1,-,-,CASSYPRSTEAFF,TGTGCCAGCAGCTACCCGCGGAGCACTGAAGCTTTCTTT
TRBV19,TRBJ2-7,once,TRBD1,CASSRTGSEQYF,TGTGCCAGTAGTAGGACAGGGAGCGAGCAGTACTTC
TRBV28,TRBJ1-1,-,-,CASSLLRRGDPEAFF,TGTGCCAGCAGTTTATTGAGAAGGGGGGACCCCGAGGCTTTCTTT
TRBV18,TRBJ2-7,-,-,CASSQAGVSYEQYF,TGTGCCAGCTCACAAGCGGGCGTAAGCTACGAGCAGTACTTC
TRBV5-1,TRBJ2-3,-,TRBD2,CASSKGLATDTQYF,TGCGCCAGCAGCAAAGGACTAGCCACAGATACGCAGTATTTT
TRBV5-5,TRBJ1-1,-,-,CASSAPQGVGTEAFF,TGTGCCAGCAGCGCCCCCCAAGGGGTTGGAACTGAAGCTTTCTTT
TRBV10-3,TRBJ2-2,few,-,CAISESGLNEELFF,TGTGCCATCAGTGAGTCAGGGTTGAACGAGGAGCTGTTTTTT
TRBV10-3,TRBJ2-5,-,-,CAISGAFQETQYF,TGTGCCATCAGTGGGGCCTTCCAAGAGACCCAGTACTTC
TRBV9,TRBJ2-2,-,-,CASSVGGSGNTGELFF,TGTGCCAGCAGCGTAGGAGGGAGTGGTAACACCGGGGAGCTGTTTTTT
TRBV7-2,TRBJ2-1,once,-,CASSLISSGANEQFF,TGTGCCAGCAGCTTAATCAGTTCAGGGGCCAATGAGCAGTTCTTC
TRBV5-4,TRBJ1-3,-,-,CASSLGGGVGNTIYF,TGTGCCAGCAGCCTGGGGGGGGGAGTCGGTAACACCATATATTTT
TRBV28,TRBJ2-7,-,TRBD2,CASSLAGGLSYEQYF,TGTGCCAGCAGTTTAGCGGGAGGACTCTCCTACGAGCAGTACTTC
TRBV10-3,TRBJ2-5,-,-,CAISGKLLGPLDF,TGTGCCATCAGTGGGAAGCTACTAGGGCCGTTAGACTTC
TRBV9,TRBJ2-6,-,-,CASSTPRTVFSSGANVLTF,TGTGCCAGCAGCACGCCGAGGACAGTCTTTTCCTCTGGGGCCAACGTCCTGACTTTC
TRBV6-5,TRBJ2-1,-,-,CASRGRYNEQFF,TGTGCCAGCAGAGGACGGTACAATGAGCAGTTCTTC
TRBV19,TRBJ2-7,-,TRBD2,CASSLADVLAGYEQYF,TGTGCCAGTAGTTTGGCAGACGTACTAGCGGGATACGAGCAGTACTTC
TRBV29-1,TRBJ1-3,-,-,CSIGAGNTIYF,TGCAGCATCGGAGCTGGAAACACCATATATTTT
TRBV19,TRBJ1-1,-,-,CASKMKGSNTEAFF,TGTGCCAGTAAAATGAAAGGGTCGAACACTGAAGCTTTCTTT
TRBV9,TRBJ2-2,-,-,CASSPRGLGSGELFF,TGTGCCAGCAGCCCCCGGGGTCTGGGTTCTGGGGAGCTGTTTTTT
TRBV30,TRBJ2-6,-,TRBD1,CAWTHYRGSGANVLTF,TGTGCCTGGACCCATTACAGGGGCTCTGGGGCCAACGTCCTGACTTTC
TRBV19,TRBJ2-5,-,-,CASRRAQEETQYF,TGTGCCAGTAGGAGAGCCCAGGAAGAGACCCAGTACTTC
TRBV28,TRBJ2-4,-,TRBD1,CATIAYGQGNIQYF,TGTGCCACGATAGCATACGGACAGGGAAACATTCAGTACTTC
TRBV29-1,TRBJ2-7,-,-,CSVTRTGLYEQYF,TGCAGCGTCACTCGGACCGGTTTGTACGAGCAGTACTTC
TRBV27,TRBJ2-5,-,-,CASSINGPMYQETQYF,TGTGCCAGCAGTATAAATGGACCTATGTACCAAGAGACCCAGTACTTC
TRBV6-5,TRBJ1-5,-,-,CASSPRTNSNQPQHF,TGTGCCAGCAGCCCTAGGACGAACAGCAATCAGCCCCAGCATTTT
TRBV10-2,TRBJ1-6,medium-sized,-,CASFRGVLNSPLHF,TGCGCCAGCTTCAGAGGGGTCCTTAATTCACCCCTCCACTTT
TRBV19,TRBJ1-1,-,-,CASSMPQLMNTEAFF,TGTGCCAGTAGTATGCCACAGCTGATGAACACTGAAGCTTTCTTT
TRBV10-3,TRBJ1-1,-,TRBD1,CAISGTGTTEAFF,TGTGCCATCTCCGGGACAGGGACCACTGAAGCTTTCTTT
TRBV11-2,TRBJ2-7,-,-,CASSLMGSGFYEQYF,TGTGCCAGCAGCTTAATGGGATCCGGTTTCTACGAGCAGTACTTC
TRBV5-6,TRBJ2-7,-,-,CASSLRNRAYEQYF,TGTGCCAGCAGCTTGAGGAACAGGGCCTACGAGCAGTACTTC
TRBV19,TRBJ2-7,-,TRBD1,CASSATRQGEQYF,TGTGCCAGTAGTGCTACCCGACAGGGCGAGCAGTACTTC
TRBV18,TRBJ2-1,-,-,CASSPDGQGQFF,TGTGCCAGCTCACCAGATGGGCAGGGGCAGTTCTTC
TRBV14,TRBJ2-5,-,-,CASSQGSSRSETQYF,TGTGCCAGCAGCCAAGGGTCGTCGCGTTCGGAGACCCAGTACTTC
TRBV19,TRBJ1-2,-,-,CASSIAGIGLREGRDGYTF,TGTGCCAGTAGTATTGCCGGAATCGGGCTCAGGGAGGGAAGAGATGGCTACACCTTC
TRBV2,TRBJ2-7,-,TRBD2,CASSDLPGLADVNSYEQYF,TGTGCCAGCAGTGATTTGCCGGGACTAGCGGATGTTAACTCCTACGAGCAGTACTTC
TRBV5-4,TRBJ2-7,-,-,CASSLDKGEQYF,TGTGCCAGCAGCCTGGACAAAGGGGAGCAGTACTTC